These 31 T cell receptor beta chains originate from one sample sequenced in a study of T cell responses to AZD1222 COVID-19 vaccine. Profiling relied on immunoSEQ multiplex PCR, and the TCRdb table lists in-frame clones only, not all of them. The sample gives 60,000 to 80,000 clones, around 80% of which show up once; approximately 47% is in the top ten. The input for sequencing was peripheral blood, taken 28 days after the second AZD1222 dose. The receptors originated from an adult who received the AZD1222 COVID-19 vaccine.

The rearrangement joins TRBV2 to TRBJ2-1; no clear D. Germline lookup yields CDR1 SNHLY and CDR2 FYNNEI. V shed 8 bases and J shed 0 bases, with 8 bases lying between them. CDR3 length: 13 residues. The CDR3: CASETSSYNEQFF. CDR3 DNA: TGTGCCAGCGAGACGAGCTCCTACAATGAGCAGTTCTTC.

The chain employs TRBV5-1 and TRBJ2-6; no clear D. The CDR3 totals 15 residues. Trimming cost V 0 bases and J 2 bases, with 6 bases left between them. Germline CDR1 SGHRS, CDR2 YFSETQ. The CDR3 loop is CASSLGGTGANVLTF. CDR3 coding DNA: TGCGCCAGCAGCTTGGGAGGTACTGGGGCCAACGTCCTGACTTTC.

The genes are TRBV10-3 and TRBJ1-1; unclear D gene. Germline V gene data show CDR1 as ENHRY and CDR2 as SYGVKD. This CDR3 region has 15 residues. V lost 0 bases and J 0 bases, leaving 8 bases between the germline ends. The CDR3 bases are TGTGCCATCAGTGAGTCAGGAGGGTTGAACACTGAAGCTTTCTTT. Residues: CAISESGGLNTEAFF.

This clone has only one observation. Compared with germline, one end of the junction differs, possibly owing to a read error. The chain links TRBV3-1 (or the pseudogene TRBV3-2) to TRBJ2-3; D is possibly TRBD1 (6 bases). The germline gives CDR1 LGHDT, CDR2 YNNKEL (reference sequence). The CDR3 length is 15 residues. CDR3 protein: CASSQEDRTPLTPYF. CDR3 DNA sequence: TGTGCCAGCAGCCAAGAAGACAGGACCCCCTTAACGCCGTATTTT.

The chain carries TRBV4-2 and TRBJ1-5, with D perhaps matching TRBD1 (5 bases). V dropped 0 bases and J dropped 7 bases, with 10 bases sitting between them. There are 14 residues in the CDR3. Germline V lookup: CDR1 LGHNA, CDR2 YNFKEQ. The CDR3 DNA is TGTGCCAGCAGCCAAGATTTGGGGGTGCAGCCCCAGCATTTT. It is translated as CASSQDLGVQPQHF.

The chain links TRBV3-1 (or the pseudogene TRBV3-2) to TRBJ2-1; 10 nucleotides line up with TRBD2. The germline gives CDR1 LGHDT, CDR2 YNNKEL (reference sequence). Trimming removed 4 bases from V and 6 bases from J; junction bases left unmatched: 6. The CDR3 length is 15 residues. The DNA of the CDR3 is TGTGCCAGCAGCCTATTAGCGGGGGGCCTCAATGAGCAGTTCTTC. Protein: CASSLLAGGLNEQFF.

The V and J genes are TRBV7-9 and TRBJ2-2; 8 bases are a match to TRBD1. Germline V CDR1 and CDR2: SEHNR, FQNEAQ (reference sequence). V dropped 5 bases and J dropped 4; count of bases not matched to a gene: 9. CDR3 length: 16 residues. This CDR3 reads CASSQQQGVSTGELFF. CDR3 coding DNA: TGTGCCAGCAGCCAGCAACAGGGGGTTAGCACCGGGGAGCTGTTTTTT.

The gene calls are TRBV28 and TRBJ1-2; D is ambiguous. Per germline, CDR1 MDHEN and CDR2 SYDVKM. V dropped 3 bases and J dropped 4 bases, with 9 bases sitting between them. The CDR3 sequence is 13 residues long. CDR3 sequence (DNA): TGTGCCAGCAGTTTCTCCGGGCCCTATGGCTACACCTTC. Translated, it gives CASSFSGPYGYTF.

V is TRBV6-5 and J is TRBJ1-1, with TRBD1 as a possible D gene (6 bases). The germline CDR1 and CDR2 sequences are MNHEY and SVGAGI. Trimming cost V 5 bases and J 5 bases, with 18 bases left between them. This CDR3 is 15 amino acids long. The CDR3 coding sequence is TGTGCCAGCAGTAATGAGGCGCAGGGGCGGACTGAAGCTTTCTTT. Translated, it gives CASSNEAQGRTEAFF.

The J gene is TRBJ2-2, the V gene TRBV6-5; 7 positions agree with TRBD1. This CDR3 has 13 amino acids. J was trimmed by 2 bases and V by 8 bases; bases with no gene match: 2. Per the germline V gene, CDR1 is MNHEY and CDR2 is SVGAGI. The DNA for the CDR3 is TGTGCCAGCCGGGACAGAAACACCGGGGAGCTGTTTTTT. Amino acids: CASRDRNTGELFF.

The gene calls are TRBV4-2 and TRBJ1-1; TRBD1 matches 8 bases. CDR1 is LGHNA and CDR2 is YNFKEQ in the germline V gene. This CDR3 has 15 residues. V was pared by 1 base and J by 1 base, with 2 bases of the junction left unmatched. This CDR3 reads CASSQGQGPNTEAFF. The CDR3, as DNA: TGTGCCAGCAGCCAAGGACAGGGGCCGAACACTGAAGCTTTCTTT.

This chain links TRBV27 with TRBJ2-7, with 7 bases that match TRBD1. Germline values: CDR1 MNHEY, CDR2 SMNVEV (reference sequence). The J segment lost 0 bases and the V segment lost 3 bases, leaving 5 bases of the junction unmatched. The CDR3 covers 15 residues. The CDR3 reads CASSLVQGPSYEQYF. CDR3 bases: TGTGCCAGCAGTTTGGTACAGGGGCCCTCCTACGAGCAGTACTTC.

The chain combines TRBV2 with TRBJ1-5; 7 positions agree with TRBD1. V lost 9 bases and J lost 7; bases outside the gene matches: 9. Germline CDR1 reads SNHLY; CDR2 reads FYNNEI. CDR3 length equals 13 residues. The CDR3 nucleotides are TGTGCCAGTCAAGACAGGGAGGGGCAGCCCCAGCATTTT. It encodes CASQDREGQPQHF.

This clone came up a few times. This sequence joins TRBV6-5 and TRBJ1-6; a possible D gene is TRBD1 (5 bases). The CDR3 runs 13 residues. CDR1 and CDR2 (germline): MNHEY, SVGAGI. Trimming stripped 5 bases from V and 9 bases from J, with 11 bases between. Here the CDR3 DNA reads TGTGCCAGCAGTCAGCAGGGTGCTTCACCCCTCCACTTT. Protein product: CASSQQGASPLHF.

This clone was detected only a few times. The V gene is TRBV27, the J gene TRBJ1-4; D not certain. Germline-derived CDR1 and CDR2 are MNHEY and SMNVEV (reference sequence). The V end was cut by 4 bases, the J end by 0 bases, with 6 bases between. This CDR3 spans 14 amino acids. CDR3 loop: CASSSDATNEKLFF. CDR3 nucleotides: TGTGCCAGCAGTTCAGATGCAACTAATGAAAAACTGTTTTTT. The variable domain in full, completed from reference TRBV27 and TRBJ1-4, reads EAQVTQNPRYLITVTGKKLTVTCSQNMNHEYMSWYRQDPGLGLRQIYYSMNVEVTDKGDVPEGYKVSRKEKRNFPLILESPSPNQTSLYFCASSSDATNEKLFFGSGTQLSVL.

The gene calls are TRBV24-1 and TRBJ2-5; D might be TRBD1 or TRBD2, each matching 5 bases. V dropped 4 bases and J dropped 5 bases, with 31 bases sitting between them. CDR3 length: 20 amino acids. CDR1 is KGHDR and CDR2 is SFDVKD in the germline V gene. CDR3 residues: CATSDFPGTGQRTERETQYF. The CDR3 DNA is TGTGCCACCAGTGACTTCCCCGGGACCGGACAACGAACCGAGCGGGAGACCCAGTACTTC.

CDR3 sequence reads: CASRGARDRLYEQYF. Here the CDR3 DNA reads TGTGCCAGCAGGGGGGCTCGGGACAGGCTCTACGAGCAGTACTTC. The genes are TRBV28 and TRBJ2-7; 8 bases map to TRBD1. Germline V lookup: CDR1 MDHEN, CDR2 SYDVKM. This CDR3 region has 15 residues. V shed 6 bases, J shed 3 bases, and the junction held 10 bases outside the gene matches.

The J gene is TRBJ2-5, the V gene TRBV2; 8 bases fit TRBD2. V lost 3 bases and J lost 5; bases outside the gene matches: 35. Per germline, CDR1 SNHLY and CDR2 FYNNEI. The CDR3 covers 24 residues. For the CDR3, the DNA is TGTGCCAGCAGTGAGGACCCTCGGGGAGGGCGCCCTCGTGGGCGGGGGGCCAATTGGGAGACCCAGTACTTC. Translating gives CASSEDPRGGRPRGRGANWETQYF.

This chain connects TRBV3-1 (or the pseudogene TRBV3-2) to TRBJ1-2; a weak D match, TRBD1 (6 bases). Looked up from germline, CDR1 is LGHDT and CDR2 is YNNKEL (reference sequence). The CDR3 loop spans 16 amino acids. Trimming left V 0 bases short and J 8 bases short, with 19 bases between. CDR3 residues: CASSQELGASTQGYTF. The CDR3 DNA reads as TGTGCCAGCAGCCAAGAACTGGGGGCAAGCACGCAGGGCTACACCTTC.

The chain is built from TRBV2 and TRBJ2-5, with D unresolved. Trimming cost V 6 bases and J 5 bases, with 13 bases left between them. Germline V lookup: CDR1 SNHLY, CDR2 FYNNEI. The CDR3 has 13 amino acids. CDR3 DNA sequence: TGTGCCAGCAGGACCACGTCTTGGGAGACCCAGTACTTC. This encodes CASRTTSWETQYF.

The chain uses TRBV28 and TRBJ2-7, with D possibly matching TRBD2 (5 bases). Per germline, CDR1 MDHEN and CDR2 SYDVKM. The CDR3 sequence is 15 residues long. V was shortened by 5 bases and J by 0 bases, with 14 bases between the two germline ends. The CDR3 DNA reads as TGTGCCAGCAGTACTTGGACTGGAAGCTCCTACGAGCAGTACTTC. Its protein product is CASSTWTGSSYEQYF.

The gene calls are TRBV28 and TRBJ2-7; D uncertain. Germline V gene lookup returns CDR1 MDHEN and CDR2 SYDVKM. This CDR3 spans 12 amino acids. The V and J ends lost 6 bases and 6 bases respectively, with 12 bases between them. The CDR3 here is CASRSTVLEQYF. Written as DNA, the CDR3 is TGTGCCAGCAGGTCTACAGTGCTCGAGCAGTACTTC.

The gene calls are TRBV7-8 and TRBJ2-7; D possibly corresponds to TRBD2 (6 bases). The CDR3 is made up of 15 amino acids. Germline loops: CDR1 SGHVS, CDR2 FQNEAQ. Trimming stripped 4 bases from V and 2 bases from J, with 15 bases between. CDR3 sequence: CASSSYRELTYEQYF. In nucleotides, the CDR3 is TGTGCCAGCAGCTCCTATCGGGAGCTAACCTACGAGCAGTACTTC. Using reference TRBV7-8 and TRBJ2-7 for the parts outside the CDR3, the full variable domain is GAGVSQSPRYKVAKRGQDVALRCDPISGHVSLFWYQQALGQGPEFLTYFQNEAQLDKSGLPSDRFFAERPEGSVSTLKIQRTQQEDSAVYLCASSSYRELTYEQYFGPGTRLTVT.

This chain links TRBV5-4 with TRBJ2-1; possible D gene TRBD2, 5 bases. The CDR3 contains 14 residues. Trimming removed 7 bases at V and 2 bases at J, with 13 bases between. Germline V gene lookup returns CDR1 SGHNT and CDR2 YYREEE (reference sequence). CDR3 nucleotide sequence: TGTGCCAGCCGTGGGATAGCGACCTACAATGAGCAGTTCTTC. This encodes CASRGIATYNEQFF.

V gene TRBV25-1 combines with J gene TRBJ2-5; TRBD2 is a possible D gene (5 bases). Germline V gives CDR1 MGHDK, CDR2 SYGVNS. This CDR3 is built from 14 residues. Trimming shortened V by 2 bases and J by 3 bases, and 10 bases separated the two germline ends. The CDR3 region has the DNA TGTGCCAGCAGTGAACCCGGACTGGAAGAGACCCAGTACTTC. It encodes CASSEPGLEETQYF. The full variable domain, in which reference TRBV25-1 and TRBJ2-5 provide the parts outside the CDR3, is EADIYQTPRYLVIGTGKKITLECSQTMGHDKMYWYQQDPGMELHLIHYSYGVNSTEKGDLSSESTVSRIRTEHFPLTLESARPSHTSQYLCASSEPGLEETQYFGPGTRLLVL.

This chain connects TRBV18 to TRBJ1-1; weak D call: TRBD1 (6 bases). V dropped 3 bases and J dropped 10 bases, with 15 bases sitting between them. Germline lookup yields CDR1 KGHSH and CDR2 LQKENI. The CDR3 has 13 residues. CDR3 sequence reads: CASSPGQGLGAFF. CDR3 DNA: TGTGCCAGCTCACCGGGGCAGGGGCTGGGAGCTTTCTTT.

The chain recombines TRBV6-2 or TRBV6-3 with TRBJ2-5; 7 bases align to TRBD2. V shed 6 bases and J 3 bases; nucleotides not matched to a gene: 7. The length of the CDR3 is 14 residues. Germline CDR1 reads MNHEY; CDR2 reads SVGEGT. The CDR3, as DNA: TGTGCCAGCAGCCCTCTAGCGGTCGAAGAGACCCAGTACTTC. Protein product: CASSPLAVEETQYF.

This chain links TRBV28 with TRBJ1-1; D is unresolved. There are 13 residues in the CDR3. Germline V gene sequence: CDR1 MDHEN, CDR2 SYDVKM. V was cut by 3 bases and J by 6 bases, with 11 bases left in between. CDR3 nucleotide sequence: TGTGCCAGCAGTTTTTACGCCAGCCCTGAAGCTTTCTTT. Translated, it gives CASSFYASPEAFF.

In this sample, this clone turned up once. V is TRBV28 and J is TRBJ1-3; D is perhaps TRBD1 (6 bases). Germline lookup yields CDR1 MDHEN and CDR2 SYDVKM. The germline V and J ends were trimmed by 10 bases and 6 bases, with 13 bases remaining between them. CDR3 length: 12 amino acids. The CDR3 DNA sequence: TGTGCCATCTCGAACAGGGTAAACACCATATATTTT. It encodes CAISNRVNTIYF.

V and J are TRBV5-8 and TRBJ2-7; tentatively, D is TRBD1 or TRBD2 (6 bases each). The CDR3 totals 16 residues. CDR1 and CDR2 from the germline V gene are SGHTS and YDEGEE. Trimming pared 4 bases from V and 2 bases from J, leaving 19 bases between. This CDR3 reads CASSLLGASATYEQYF. CDR3 DNA sequence: TGTGCCAGCAGCCTACTGGGGGCTAGCGCAACCTACGAGCAGTACTTC.

This chain connects TRBV6-6 to TRBJ2-7, with D possibly TRBD2 on 6 matching bases. Trimming stripped 6 bases from V and 3 bases from J, with 15 bases between. CDR1 and CDR2 from the germline V gene are MNHNY and SVGAGI (reference sequence). This CDR3 contains 14 residues. CDR3 protein: CASRDDGGSYEQYF. Written as DNA, the CDR3 is TGTGCCAGCAGAGATGACGGGGGTAGCTACGAGCAGTACTTC.